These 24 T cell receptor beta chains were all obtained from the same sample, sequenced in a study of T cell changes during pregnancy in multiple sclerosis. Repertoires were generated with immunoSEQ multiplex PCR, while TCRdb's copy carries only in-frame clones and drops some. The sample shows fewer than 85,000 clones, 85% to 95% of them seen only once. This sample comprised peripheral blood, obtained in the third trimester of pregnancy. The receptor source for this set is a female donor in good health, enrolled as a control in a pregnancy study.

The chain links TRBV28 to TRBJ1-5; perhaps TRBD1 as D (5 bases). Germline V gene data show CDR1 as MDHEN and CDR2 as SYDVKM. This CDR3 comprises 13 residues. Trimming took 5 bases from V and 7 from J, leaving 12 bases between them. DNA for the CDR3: TGTGCCAGCAGTGGGGCTCGAAGACAGCCCCAGCATTTT. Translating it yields CASSGARRQPQHF.

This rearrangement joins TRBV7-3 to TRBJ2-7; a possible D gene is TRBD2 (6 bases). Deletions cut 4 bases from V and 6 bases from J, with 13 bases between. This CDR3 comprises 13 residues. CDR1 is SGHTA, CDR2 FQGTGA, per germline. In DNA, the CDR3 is TGTGCCAGCAGCTCCCAGCCGGAGGGCGAGCAGTACTTC. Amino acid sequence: CASSSQPEGEQYF.

This CDR3 reads CASSELEETQYF. CDR3 DNA: TGCGCCAGCAGTGAACTAGAGGAGACCCAGTACTTC. V is TRBV10-2 and J is TRBJ2-5; D might be TRBD2 (5 bases). Trimming removed 3 bases at V and 5 bases at J, with 7 bases between. Germline V gene sequence: CDR1 WSHSY, CDR2 SAAADI. The CDR3 totals 12 residues.

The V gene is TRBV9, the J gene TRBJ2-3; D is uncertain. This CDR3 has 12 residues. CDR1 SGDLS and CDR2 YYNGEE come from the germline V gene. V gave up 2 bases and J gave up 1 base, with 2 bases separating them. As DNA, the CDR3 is TGTGCCAGCAGCGTCGGCACAGATACGCAGTATTTT. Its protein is CASSVGTDTQYF.

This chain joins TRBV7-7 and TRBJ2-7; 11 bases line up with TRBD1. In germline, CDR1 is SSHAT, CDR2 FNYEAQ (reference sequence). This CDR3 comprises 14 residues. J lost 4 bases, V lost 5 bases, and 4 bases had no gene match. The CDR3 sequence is CASSVGDRGYEQYF. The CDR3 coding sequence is TGTGCCAGCAGCGTCGGGGACAGGGGGTACGAGCAGTACTTC.

CDR3 sequence reads: CASSSSTQVTEAFF. The CDR3 region has the DNA TGTGCCAGCAGCTCCTCGACACAGGTCACTGAAGCTTTCTTT. This chain links TRBV7-2 with TRBJ1-1; D may be TRBD1 (5 bases). CDR1 is SGHTA and CDR2 is FQGNSA in the germline V gene. The CDR3 is 14 residues long. Trimming left V 4 bases short and J 4 bases short, with 13 bases between.

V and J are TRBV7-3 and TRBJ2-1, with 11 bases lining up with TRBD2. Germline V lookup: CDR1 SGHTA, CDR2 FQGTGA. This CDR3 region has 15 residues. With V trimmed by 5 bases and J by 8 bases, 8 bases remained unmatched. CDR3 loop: CASSTLAGGPDEQFF. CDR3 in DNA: TGTGCCAGCAGCACCTTAGCGGGAGGGCCCGATGAGCAGTTCTTC.

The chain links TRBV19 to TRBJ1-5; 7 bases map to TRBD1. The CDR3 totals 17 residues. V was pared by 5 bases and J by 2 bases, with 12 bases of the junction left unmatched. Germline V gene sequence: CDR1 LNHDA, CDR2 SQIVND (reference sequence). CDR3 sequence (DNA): TGTGCCAGTAGTGGACAGGTCAGGGGTCCTGGCAATCAGCCCCAGCATTTT. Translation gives CASSGQVRGPGNQPQHF.

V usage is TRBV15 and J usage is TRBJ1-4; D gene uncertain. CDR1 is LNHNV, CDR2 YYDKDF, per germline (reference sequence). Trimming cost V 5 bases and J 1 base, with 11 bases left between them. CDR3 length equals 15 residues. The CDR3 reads CATSQLEGTNEKLFF. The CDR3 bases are TGTGCCACCAGCCAACTGGAGGGAACTAATGAAAAACTGTTTTTT.

The CDR3 region is CSLLTGWYNEQFF. The CDR3 DNA sequence: TGCAGCCTCTTGACAGGGTGGTACAATGAGCAGTTCTTC. The chain has TRBV29-1 and TRBJ2-1, with 7 bases identical to TRBD1. CDR1 is SQVTM, CDR2 ANQGSEA, per germline. V dropped 8 bases and J dropped 4; count of bases not matched to a gene: 8. This CDR3 is built from 13 residues.

CDR3 residues: CATQGAISMNTEAFF. Written as DNA, the CDR3 is TGTGCCACCCAGGGGGCTATTTCCATGAACACTGAAGCTTTCTTT. V gene TRBV28 combines with J gene TRBJ1-1, with 8 bases lining up with TRBD1. This CDR3 is built from 15 residues. Germline V gives CDR1 MDHEN, CDR2 SYDVKM. Losses at the gene ends were 10 bases for V and 0 bases for J; bases not matched to a gene: 10.

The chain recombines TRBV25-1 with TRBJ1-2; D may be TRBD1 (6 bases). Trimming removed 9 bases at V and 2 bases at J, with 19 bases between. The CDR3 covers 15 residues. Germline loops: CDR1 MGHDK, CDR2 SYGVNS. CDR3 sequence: CAREKSTGLNYGYTF. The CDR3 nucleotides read TGTGCCAGAGAAAAATCAACAGGGCTAAACTATGGCTACACCTTC.

The CDR3 is CASSRDRVSYEQYF. DNA of the CDR3: TGTGCCAGCAGCCGGGACAGGGTCTCCTACGAGCAGTACTTC. This chain joins TRBV28 and TRBJ2-7; TRBD1 matches at 9 bases. The junction had 3 bases not matched to a gene; V was cut back by 6 bases and J by 0 bases. CDR3 length equals 14 residues. Germline values: CDR1 MDHEN, CDR2 SYDVKM.

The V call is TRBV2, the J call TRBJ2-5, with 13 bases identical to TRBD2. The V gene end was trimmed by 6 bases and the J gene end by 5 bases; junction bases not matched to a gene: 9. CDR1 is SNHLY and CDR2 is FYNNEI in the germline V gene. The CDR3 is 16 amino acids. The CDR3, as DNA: TGTGCCAGCAGCCGACTAGCGGGAGGCCGTGGGGAGACCCAGTACTTC. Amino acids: CASSRLAGGRGETQYF. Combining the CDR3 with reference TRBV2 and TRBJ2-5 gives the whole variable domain EPEVTQTPSHQVTQMGQEVILRCVPISNHLYFYWYRQILGQKVEFLVSFYNNEISEKSEIFDDQFSVERPDGSNFTLKIRSTKLEDSAMYFCASSRLAGGRGETQYFGPGTRLLVL.

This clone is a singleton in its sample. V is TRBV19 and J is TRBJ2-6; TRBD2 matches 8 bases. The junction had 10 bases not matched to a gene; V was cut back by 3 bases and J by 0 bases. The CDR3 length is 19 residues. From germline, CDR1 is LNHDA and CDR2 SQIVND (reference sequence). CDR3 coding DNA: TGTGCCAGTAGTATCAAGGGTAGCGGGATACCCTCTGGGGCCAACGTCCTGACTTTC. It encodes CASSIKGSGIPSGANVLTF.

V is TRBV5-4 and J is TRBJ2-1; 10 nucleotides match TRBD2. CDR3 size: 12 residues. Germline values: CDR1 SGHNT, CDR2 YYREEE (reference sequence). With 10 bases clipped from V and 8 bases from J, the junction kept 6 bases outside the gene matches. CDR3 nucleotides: TGTGCCTTCGCCAGCGGGAGGGATGAGCAGTTCTTC. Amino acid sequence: CAFASGRDEQFF.

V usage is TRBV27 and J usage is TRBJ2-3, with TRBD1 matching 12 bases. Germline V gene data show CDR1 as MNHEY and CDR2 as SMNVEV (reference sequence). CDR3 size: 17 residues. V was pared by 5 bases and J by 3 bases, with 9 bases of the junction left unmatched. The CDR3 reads CASSPQQGQGATDTQYF. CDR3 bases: TGTGCCAGCAGTCCTCAACAGGGACAGGGGGCAACAGATACGCAGTATTTT.

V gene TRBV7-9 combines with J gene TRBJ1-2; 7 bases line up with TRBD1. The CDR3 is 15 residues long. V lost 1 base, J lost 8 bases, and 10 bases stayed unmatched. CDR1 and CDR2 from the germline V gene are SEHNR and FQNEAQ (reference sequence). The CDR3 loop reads CASSLEIRDSVGYTF. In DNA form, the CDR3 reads TGTGCCAGCAGCTTAGAGATCAGGGACAGCGTGGGCTACACCTTC.

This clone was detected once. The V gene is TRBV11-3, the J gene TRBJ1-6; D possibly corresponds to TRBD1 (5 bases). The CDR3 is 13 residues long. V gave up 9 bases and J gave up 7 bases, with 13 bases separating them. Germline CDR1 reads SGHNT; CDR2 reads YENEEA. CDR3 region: CARPLGGNSPLHF. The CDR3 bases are TGTGCCAGGCCCCTTGGGGGGAATTCACCCCTCCACTTT.

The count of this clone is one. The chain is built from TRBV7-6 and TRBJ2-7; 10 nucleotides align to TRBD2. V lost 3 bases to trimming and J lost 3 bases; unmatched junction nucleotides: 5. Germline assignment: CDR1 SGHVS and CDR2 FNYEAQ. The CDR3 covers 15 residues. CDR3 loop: CASSLRSGRDYEQYF. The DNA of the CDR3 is TGTGCCAGCAGCTTGCGCAGCGGGAGGGACTACGAGCAGTACTTC.

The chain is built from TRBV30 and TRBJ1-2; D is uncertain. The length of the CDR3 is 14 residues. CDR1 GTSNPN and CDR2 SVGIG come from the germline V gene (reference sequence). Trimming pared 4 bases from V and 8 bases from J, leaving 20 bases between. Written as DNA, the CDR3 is TGTGCCTGGAATAATCCGCGTTGGTCGCGCGGCTACACCTTC. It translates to CAWNNPRWSRGYTF.

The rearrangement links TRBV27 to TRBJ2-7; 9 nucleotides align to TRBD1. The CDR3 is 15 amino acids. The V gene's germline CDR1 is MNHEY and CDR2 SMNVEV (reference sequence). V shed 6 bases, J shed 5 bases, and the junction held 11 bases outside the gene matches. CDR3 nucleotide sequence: TGTGCCAGCAGCACTATAAGGGACAGGGTCCACGAGCAGTACTTC. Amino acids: CASSTIRDRVHEQYF.

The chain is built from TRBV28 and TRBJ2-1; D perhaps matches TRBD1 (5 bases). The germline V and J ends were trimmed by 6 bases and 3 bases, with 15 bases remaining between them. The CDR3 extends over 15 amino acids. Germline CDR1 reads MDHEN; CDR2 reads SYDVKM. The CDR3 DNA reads TGTGCCAGCAGGCTCAAAGGGGCAAACTACAATGAGCAGTTCTTC. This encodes CASRLKGANYNEQFF.

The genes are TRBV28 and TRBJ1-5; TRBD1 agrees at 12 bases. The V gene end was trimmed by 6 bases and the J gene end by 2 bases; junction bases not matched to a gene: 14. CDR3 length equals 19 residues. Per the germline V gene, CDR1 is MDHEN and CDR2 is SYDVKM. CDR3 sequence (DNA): TGTGCCAGCAGAGGGGACCGGGACAGGGGGCAGGGGCGCAATCAGCCCCAGCATTTT. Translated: CASRGDRDRGQGRNQPQHF.